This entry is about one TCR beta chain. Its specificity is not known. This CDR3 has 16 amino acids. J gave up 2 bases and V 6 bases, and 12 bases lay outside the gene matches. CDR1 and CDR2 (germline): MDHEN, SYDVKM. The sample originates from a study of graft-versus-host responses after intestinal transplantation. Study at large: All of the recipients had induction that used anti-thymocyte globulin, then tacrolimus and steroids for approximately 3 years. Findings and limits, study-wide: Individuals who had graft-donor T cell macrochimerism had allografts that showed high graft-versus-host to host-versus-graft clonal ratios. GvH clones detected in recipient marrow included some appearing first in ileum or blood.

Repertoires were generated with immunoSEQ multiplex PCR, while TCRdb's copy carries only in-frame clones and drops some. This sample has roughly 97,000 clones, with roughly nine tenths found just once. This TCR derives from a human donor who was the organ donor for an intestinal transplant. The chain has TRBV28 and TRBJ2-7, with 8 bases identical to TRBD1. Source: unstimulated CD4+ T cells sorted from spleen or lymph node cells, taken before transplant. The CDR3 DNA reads TGTGCCAGCAGAGGGCCAGGGGGCGCGAGGCCCTACGAGCAGTACTTC. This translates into CASRGPGGARPYEQYF.